The 18 T cell receptor beta chains reported below all come from one sample, sequenced in a study of CD8+ T cells in alopecia areata. Sequencing relied on a cDNA template that was reverse transcribed from extracted RNA. Measured with immunoSEQ multiplex PCR; TCRdb has only the in-frame clones, and not every one. The data contain fewer than 150,000 clones, 55% to 60% of them singletons. Treatment described: oral pan-JAK inhibitor, 5-10 mg twice daily. This specimen consisted of CD4+ T cells sorted from blood, obtained at week 24, from a patient treated with tofacitinib. The receptors here all came from a human donor with alopecia areata.

The chain has TRBV6-1 and TRBJ2-1; 10 bases match TRBD2. The J segment lost 6 bases and the V segment lost 7 bases, leaving 3 bases of the junction unmatched. Germline V gives CDR1 MNHNS, CDR2 SASEGT. The CDR3 sequence is 13 residues long. The CDR3 DNA reads TGTGCCAGCACTAAGCGGGGGGGCAATGAGCAGTTCTTC. Protein: CASTKRGGNEQFF.

The J gene is TRBJ1-1, the V gene TRBV30, with 9 bases aligning to TRBD1. CDR1 is GTSNPN and CDR2 is SVGIG in the germline V gene (reference sequence). After removal of 0 bases from V and 3 bases from J, the junction contained 5 bases not matched to a gene. The CDR3 has 15 residues. The CDR3 coding sequence is TGTGCCTGGAGTGTACGGGACAGGGATTACACTGAAGCTTTCTTT. Translation: CAWSVRDRDYTEAFF.

This chain connects TRBV5-4 to TRBJ1-1; TRBD1 aligns across 9 bases. This CDR3 contains 16 residues. The trim removed 4 bases at V and 4 bases at J, leaving 11 bases unmatched. The germline V gene has CDR1 SGHNT and CDR2 YYREEE (reference sequence). DNA of the CDR3: TGTGCCAGCAGCCCTGGGACAGGGAGCGCTCGCACTGAAGCTTTCTTT. Amino acids: CASSPGTGSARTEAFF. Looking up the rest from reference TRBV5-4 and TRBJ1-1 gives the full variable domain: ETGVTQSPTHLIKTRGQQVTLRCSSQSGHNTVSWYQQALGQGPQFIFQYYREEENGRGNFPPRFSGLQFPNYSSELNVNALELDDSALYLCASSPGTGSARTEAFFGQGTRLTVV.

This chain links TRBV11-3 with TRBJ2-2, with 8 bases identical to TRBD2. The CDR3 covers 17 residues. CDR1 and CDR2 (germline): SGHNT, YENEEA. The trim removed 7 bases at V and 0 bases at J, leaving 10 bases unmatched. For the CDR3, the DNA is TGTGCCAGCACCTCCGGCCGGGGGGGAGCGAACACCGGGGAGCTGTTTTTT. Protein sequence: CASTSGRGGANTGELFF.

V gene TRBV7-9 combines with J gene TRBJ1-2, with D unclear. V was cut by 5 bases and J by 7 bases, with 11 bases left in between. The CDR3 loop spans 12 amino acids. From germline, CDR1 is SEHNR and CDR2 FQNEAQ (reference sequence). CDR3 sequence reads: CASSPLETGYTF. The CDR3 DNA sequence: TGTGCCAGCAGCCCCCTGGAGACTGGCTACACCTTC.

The genes are TRBV5-1 and TRBJ1-1; TRBD1 agrees at 8 bases. There are 15 residues in the CDR3. Germline V gene sequence: CDR1 SGHRS, CDR2 YFSETQ. J gave up 1 base and V 0 bases, and 2 bases lay outside the gene matches. CDR3 bases: TGCGCCAGCAGCTTGGACAGGGGGACGAACACTGAAGCTTTCTTT. It yields the protein CASSLDRGTNTEAFF.

The chain has TRBV18 and TRBJ2-1, with D unclear. V was clipped by 2 bases and J by 3 bases, with 11 bases between them. CDR3 length: 15 amino acids. Per the germline V gene, CDR1 is KGHSH and CDR2 is LQKENI. The CDR3 loop is CASSPLGTGYNEQFF. The CDR3, as DNA: TGTGCCAGCTCACCATTGGGTACGGGCTACAATGAGCAGTTCTTC.

CDR3 in DNA: TGTGCCAGCAGTGAGGGGACAGGACGCACAGATACGCAGTATTTT. The encoded protein is CASSEGTGRTDTQYF. The chain uses TRBV2 and TRBJ2-3, with TRBD1 identical over 8 bases. This CDR3 comprises 15 residues. V lost 3 bases and J lost 1; bases outside the gene matches: 3. Germline assignment: CDR1 SNHLY and CDR2 FYNNEI.

This clone appeared a few times. The chain has TRBV29-1 and TRBJ2-5; perhaps TRBD2 as D (5 bases). Germline V lookup: CDR1 SQVTM, CDR2 ANQGSEA. The CDR3 consists of 15 residues. Deletions cut 4 bases from V and 4 bases from J, with 19 bases between. The CDR3 DNA is TGCAGCGTTGCCTCGGGGATGGGCTACTCAGAGACCCAGTACTTC. It is translated as CSVASGMGYSETQYF.

A few counts support this clone. CDR3 sequence: CAWSVGRGKGSNQPQHF. CDR3 DNA sequence: TGTGCCTGGAGTGTAGGCAGGGGGAAAGGTAGCAATCAGCCCCAGCATTTT. The rearrangement uses TRBV30 and TRBJ1-5; 7 bases fit TRBD1. This CDR3 is 17 amino acids long. With 0 bases clipped from V and 0 bases from J, the junction kept 8 bases outside the gene matches. Germline lookup yields CDR1 GTSNPN and CDR2 SVGIG (reference sequence).

This clone was counted a few times. The chain employs TRBV4-3 and TRBJ2-3, with D tentatively TRBD1 (6 bases). The V gene's germline CDR1 is LGHNA and CDR2 YSLEER. Trimming cost V 3 bases and J 11 bases, with 18 bases left between them. This CDR3 region has 14 residues. The CDR3 DNA sequence: TGCGCCAGCAGCCAGGAGAAACAGGGATCGAAGCAGTATTTT. Protein: CASSQEKQGSKQYF.

The V and J genes are TRBV6-5 and TRBJ1-2; D is undetermined. The germline V gene has CDR1 MNHEY and CDR2 SVGAGI. This CDR3 has 13 residues. Trimming shortened V by 6 bases and J by 8 bases, and 16 bases separated the two germline ends. This CDR3 is CASRPAGGGGYTF. CDR3 sequence (DNA): TGTGCCAGCAGGCCGGCGGGAGGAGGAGGCTACACCTTC.

This clone has a handful of counts. The chain joins TRBV19 to TRBJ1-5; D is possibly TRBD1 (5 bases). The CDR3 spans 14 residues. Germline V gives CDR1 LNHDA, CDR2 SQIVND (reference sequence). V lost 6 bases to trimming and J lost 9 bases, with 18 bases between them. The CDR3 DNA is TGTGCCAGTAGGGACCGGGACCGGGCATTGCCCCAGCATTTT. Its translation is CASRDRDRALPQHF.

This clone turned up a few times. V usage is TRBV30 and J usage is TRBJ1-6; 8 nucleotides line up with TRBD1. The junction had 3 bases not matched to a gene; V was cut back by 2 bases and J by 6 bases. CDR1 and CDR2 (germline): GTSNPN, SVGIG (reference sequence). This CDR3 is 14 amino acids long. CDR3 DNA: TGTGCCTGGAGTTACGACAGGGGTAATTCACCCCTCCACTTT. This sequence encodes CAWSYDRGNSPLHF.

This rearrangement joins TRBV2 to TRBJ2-7; D not certain. The ends were cut back, 2 bases at V and 4 bases at J, with 6 bases in the middle. Germline V gene data show CDR1 as SNHLY and CDR2 as FYNNEI. The CDR3 covers 12 residues. Here the CDR3 reads CASSERVYEQYF. CDR3 nucleotides: TGTGCCAGCAGTGAAAGGGTATACGAGCAGTACTTC. Drawing the rest from reference TRBV2 and TRBJ2-7, the complete variable domain is EPEVTQTPSHQVTQMGQEVILRCVPISNHLYFYWYRQILGQKVEFLVSFYNNEISEKSEIFDDQFSVERPDGSNFTLKIRSTKLEDSAMYFCASSERVYEQYFGPGTRLTVT.

This clone was observed once. CDR3 nucleotides: TGCGCCAGCAGCCTTGACAGGGGTGAAGCTTTCTTT. This gives the protein CASSLDRGEAFF. The chain is built from TRBV5-1 and TRBJ1-1; TRBD1 matches at 8 bases. The J segment lost 7 bases and the V segment lost 4 bases, leaving 3 bases of the junction unmatched. The germline V gene encodes CDR1 SGHRS and CDR2 YFSETQ. The length of the CDR3 is 12 residues.

The chain combines TRBV6-1 with TRBJ1-6; TRBD1 might be the D (5 bases). V was clipped by 9 bases and J by 9 bases, with 18 bases between them. CDR3 length: 14 amino acids. Per germline, CDR1 MNHNS and CDR2 SASEGT. The CDR3 sequence is CASGRTSPASPLHF. In nucleotides, the CDR3 is TGTGCCAGTGGACGGACAAGTCCGGCTTCACCCCTCCACTTT.

Worth noting for this clone: This CDR3 is also generated by other DNA sequences in the sample. The chain employs TRBV29-1 and TRBJ2-1, with D possibly being TRBD1 (6 bases). CDR1 is SQVTM and CDR2 is ANQGSEA in the germline V gene. With 4 bases removed from V and 0 bases from J, the gap between germline ends came to 10 bases. This CDR3 contains 14 residues. The CDR3 nucleotides read TGCAGCGTTGTTAGGGGGAGCTCCTACAATGAGCAGTTCTTC. Protein product: CSVVRGSSYNEQFF.